These 16 T cell receptor beta chains were sequenced from one sample in a study of Tregs in tolerant kidney transplant recipients. Mixed chimerism was transient after nonmyeloablative marrow transplants from related graft donors. This table comes from immunoSEQ multiplex PCR, and its TCRdb copy is limited to in-frame clones, with some not included. The data contain approximately 82,000 clones, 80% to 95% of them singletons. Specimen: CD4+ T cells from blood (PBMCs), collected 12 months after the transplant. These receptors originate from a human patient who received a combined kidney and bone marrow transplant. The graft donor may have contributed some T cells.

With regard to this clone: One junction end does not reproduce the germline sequence, and a read error may be involved. The V and J genes are TRBV9 and TRBJ2-1; 7 bases are shared with TRBD2. This CDR3 has 17 amino acids. From germline, CDR1 is SGDLS and CDR2 YYNGEE. The CDR3 DNA follows: TGTGTCAGCAGCGTCGACGGGAGGAGGTATCCGCACAATGAGCAGTTCTTC. As protein: CVSSVDGRRYPHNEQFF.

This chain uses TRBV9 with TRBJ1-2; 7 bases map to TRBD1. This CDR3 is built from 14 residues. Germline CDR1 SGDLS, CDR2 YYNGEE. V lost 3 bases, J lost 4 bases, and 6 bases stayed unmatched. CDR3 sequence: CASSGGGGSYGYTF. The DNA of the CDR3 is TGTGCCAGCAGCGGAGGGGGCGGGTCCTATGGCTACACCTTC.

A word on this clone: One end of the junction varies from germline; a read error may be responsible. This chain connects TRBV6-1 to TRBJ1-5; D is unclear. The CDR3 runs to 14 residues. CDR1 is MNHNS and CDR2 is SASEGT in the germline V gene. CDR3 sequence: CASSEIGSSQPQHF. CDR3 in DNA: TGTGCCAGCAGTGAAATAGGGAGCAGTCAGCCCCAGCATTTT.

The rearrangement links TRBV5-1 to TRBJ2-5; the match to TRBD2 covers 8 bases. Germline trimming cut 4 bases from V and 0 bases from J; bases unmatched to any gene: 5. The CDR3 extends over 15 amino acids. Germline V lookup: CDR1 SGHRS, CDR2 YFSETQ. For the CDR3, the DNA is TGCGCCAGCAGCCCGACTAGCGTGTACCAAGAGACCCAGTACTTC. Translated: CASSPTSVYQETQYF.

The rearrangement uses TRBV7-9 and TRBJ1-2; D is perhaps TRBD1 (6 bases). CDR1 and CDR2 (germline): SEHNR, FQNEAQ (reference sequence). Between the trimmed V and J ends, which lost 5 bases and 0 bases, there was a span of 13 bases. This CDR3 is built from 15 residues. The chain's CDR3 is CASSKSGVANYGYTF. CDR3 in DNA: TGTGCCAGCAGCAAATCAGGGGTAGCTAACTATGGCTACACCTTC.

This clone was counted a few times. This chain connects TRBV5-1 to TRBJ1-4; 8 bases fit TRBD1. Germline lookup yields CDR1 SGHRS and CDR2 YFSETQ. J was trimmed by 6 bases and V by 4 bases; bases with no gene match: 2. CDR3 length: 13 residues. The CDR3 DNA is TGCGCCAGCAGCCCGGACAGGGATGAAAAACTGTTTTTT. Translated: CASSPDRDEKLFF. Full variable domain (rest looked up from reference TRBV5-1 and TRBJ1-4): KAGVTQTPRYLIKTRGQQVTLSCSPISGHRSVSWYQQTPGQGLQFLFEYFSETQRNKGNFPGRFSGRQFSNSRSEMNVSTLELGDSALYLCASSPDRDEKLFFGSGTQLSVL.

This clone was recorded a few times. J is TRBJ2-2 and V is TRBV10-3, with TRBD1 matching 10 bases. J was trimmed by 4 bases and V by 6 bases; bases with no gene match: 5. The CDR3 runs to 15 residues. The germline V gene encodes CDR1 ENHRY and CDR2 SYGVKD. The CDR3 DNA sequence: TGTGCCATCAGAAGGGACAGGGGTGGCACCGGGGAGCTGTTTTTT. Protein product: CAIRRDRGGTGELFF.

This chain connects TRBV4-1 to TRBJ1-3, with TRBD1 as a possible D gene (6 bases). Trimming left V 4 bases short and J 0 bases short, with 28 bases between. This CDR3 spans 21 amino acids. Germline V CDR1 and CDR2: MGHRA, YSYEKL. CDR3 region: CASSRVLTGRDDRLSGNTIYF. The CDR3 DNA is TGCGCCAGCAGCCGCGTCTTGACAGGCCGGGACGACCGTCTCTCTGGAAACACCATATATTTT.

This chain links TRBV2 with TRBJ2-2, with TRBD1 as a possible D gene (6 bases). Per germline, CDR1 SNHLY and CDR2 FYNNEI. Trimming took off 8 bases at V and 0 bases at J, with 10 bases between the two ends. CDR3 length: 14 residues. CDR3 DNA: TGTGCCAGCTACAGGGACGCGAACACCGGGGAGCTGTTTTTT. Translating gives CASYRDANTGELFF.

The DNA for the CDR3 is TGCGCCAGCAGCTTGAACCCCGGACAGAACTATGGCTACACCTTC. Translating it yields CASSLNPGQNYGYTF. The chain uses TRBV5-1 and TRBJ1-2; maybe TRBD1 (6 bases). The CDR3 consists of 15 residues. V gave up 1 base and J gave up 2 bases, with 12 bases separating them. Per germline, CDR1 SGHRS and CDR2 YFSETQ.

The V gene is TRBV11-2, the J gene TRBJ2-7; no definite D call. V was shortened by 5 bases and J by 1 base, with 15 bases between the two germline ends. Germline V CDR1 and CDR2: SGHAT, FQNNGV. The CDR3 consists of 15 residues. The CDR3 nucleotides read TGTGCCAGCAGCACAAGACTGGCAAGTTCCTACGAGCAGTACTTC. Protein: CASSTRLASSYEQYF.

The chain recombines TRBV5-1 with TRBJ2-7; possibly TRBD1 for D (6 bases). V lost 1 base, J lost 5 bases, and 7 bases lay in between. The length of the CDR3 is 12 residues. The V gene's germline CDR1 is SGHRS and CDR2 YFSETQ. The CDR3 region is CASSLKGDEQYF. The CDR3 nucleotides are TGCGCCAGCAGCTTGAAGGGGGACGAGCAGTACTTC.

V usage is TRBV27 and J usage is TRBJ2-1, with TRBD1 identical over 7 bases. The length of the CDR3 is 15 residues. CDR1 MNHEY and CDR2 SMNVEV come from the germline V gene (reference sequence). V lost 3 bases and J lost 4; bases outside the gene matches: 6. The CDR3 coding sequence is TGTGCCAGCAGTTTCACCGGGACAGCGTACAATGAGCAGTTCTTC. Its protein product is CASSFTGTAYNEQFF.

The chain employs TRBV5-1 and TRBJ1-2; 9 positions agree with TRBD1. The CDR3 sequence is 15 residues long. The J segment lost 3 bases and the V segment lost 4 bases, leaving 7 bases of the junction unmatched. Germline-derived CDR1 and CDR2 are SGHRS and YFSETQ. CDR3 amino acids: CASSGSDRGDYGYTF. The CDR3 region has the DNA TGCGCCAGCAGCGGATCTGACAGGGGGGACTATGGCTACACCTTC.

This clone is a singleton in its sample. This chain joins TRBV29-1 and TRBJ2-3; TRBD2 aligns across 10 bases. Germline-derived CDR1 and CDR2 are SQVTM and ANQGSEA. J was trimmed by 4 bases and V by 3 bases; bases with no gene match: 7. This CDR3 has 15 residues. The CDR3 here is CSVDKRGGRSDTQYF. CDR3 nucleotide sequence: TGCAGCGTTGATAAGCGGGGGGGCCGGTCAGATACGCAGTATTTT.

The chain is built from TRBV7-9 and TRBJ2-5; 7 bases line up with TRBD1. With the DNA end fitting TRBJ2-7 better, the J assignment may be wrong. The CDR3 contains 13 residues. Germline CDR1 SEHNR, CDR2 FQNEAQ (reference sequence). Here the CDR3 reads CASSHRGSYEQYF. DNA for the CDR3: TGTGCCAGCAGCCACAGGGGCTCCTACGAGCAGTACTTC.